This TCR beta chain emerged from a study of OX40 agonist ivuxolimab in advanced cancers. The count of this clone is one. Sequencing used immunoSEQ multiplex PCR; TCRdb keeps in-frame clones, though not all of them. The sample has around 40,000 clones, 85% seen once. CDR1 is SGHTA, CDR2 FQGNSA, per germline. This CDR3 has 17 residues. The germline V and J ends were trimmed by 1 base and 3 bases, with 19 bases remaining between them. The sequencing used CD4+ or CD8+ T cells sorted from blood, collected in a trial of the OX40 agonist ivuxolimab. V gene TRBV7-2 combines with J gene TRBJ2-7, with D perhaps being TRBD1 or TRBD2 (7 bases each). The receptor's source is an adult with an advanced solid tumor such as melanoma, head and neck, liver or kidney cancer. The CDR3 protein is CASSLESGGAGGYEQYF. The CDR3 bases are TGTGCCAGCAGCTTAGAGTCGGGAGGAGCAGGGGGCTACGAGCAGTACTTC.